The sequence of this T cell receptor beta chain was determined in a study of T-cell reconstitution after alpha-beta-depleted transplantation in children (dated by TCRdb to 2016 to 2018). With respect to the entire study: Using TCR repertoire profiling, the study quantitatively followed how T-cell immune reconstitution unfolded in children after TCRalphabeta/CD19-depleted allogeneic hematopoietic cell transplantation. What the study reported, not specific to this receptor: Apparently early alphabetaT-cell count recovery about two months after transplant reportedly relied on only several hundred rapidly expanded clones derived from non-depleted graft cells. The high TCRbeta diversity at day 60 in some patients was ascribed to recipient T cells and intrathymic progenitors that had survived conditioning. The frequencies of hyperexpanded clones fell over the following months, and after one year, T-cell counts and TCRbeta diversity were mostly attributed to newly produced T cells.

Looking up the germline V gene (reference sequence) yields CDR1 DFQATT and CDR2 SNEGSKA. The CDR3 contains 16 residues, cysteine and phenylalanine counted. Only the CDR3 region is kept as DNA, spanning 48 bases read in frame from base 1. V lost 1 base and J lost 6 bases, and the count of bases not matched to a germline gene is 11. Notes on this clonotype: This clone's antigen is unknown. Qualities for individual bases were not recorded, and no much larger clone is one base off.

The treatment or condition label of this sample denotes: allogeneic hematopoietic cell transplantation with graft depleted of TCRalphabeta T cells and CD19 B cells. TCRalphabeta/CD19-depleted allogeneic hematopoietic cell grafts were given to the transplant recipients, all of whom were children. The library came from PCR. Data came from an Illumina HiSeq 2500. TCR library preparation used molecular barcoding, with unique molecular identifiers applied to normalize quantification of the TCRbeta repertoire. Using fastp trimming at Q25 and MiXCR clonotype assembly, TCRdb reanalyzed the public sequencing data and kept in-frame beta chains. Each entry merges the rows of one CDR3 protein and shows their most common DNA and genes. This sample comprises approximately 300,000 distinct CDR3 sequences, about 9.5% of them detected only once. The ten largest clones capture approximately 7.6% of the sample.

This TCR came from a boy in the first two years of life with acute myeloid leukemia, due to receive a stem cell transplant. The sequence joins TRBV20-1 to TRBJ2-2, with TRBD2 matching 7 junction bases. Sequencing used PBMCs, obtained before TCRalphabeta/CD19-depleted stem cell transplant. The nucleotides are TGCAGTGCTAGAGTATGGACTAGTGAATCCCCCGGGGAGCTGTTTTTT. Its protein reads: CSARVWTSESPGELFF.